Below, 25 T cell receptor beta chains from the same sample are listed, as sequenced in a study of patients with pleural tuberculosis. TCRdb itself ran the reads through MiXCR, one entry per CDR3 protein. The table shows under 55,000 distinct CDR3 sequences, with less than 8% occurring only once. The receptors originated from a human donor with pleural tuberculosis.

At least ten counts were recorded for this clonotype. This chain joins TRBV12-3 or TRBV12-4 and TRBJ1-1; 10 positions match TRBD1. Losses at the gene ends were 5 bases for V and 1 base for J; bases not matched to a gene: 4. CDR3 length: 15 residues. CDR3 protein: CASSLRQGANTEAFF. The CDR3 DNA sequence: TGTGCCAGCAGTCTCCGACAGGGGGCGAACACTGAAGCTTTCTTT.

In regard to this clonotype: Just one base apart from a much larger clone, this may be a read error. The CDR3 protein is CSERPQETQYF. DNA for the CDR3: TGCAGCGAAAGGCCCCAAGAGACCCAGTACTTC. The rearrangement uses TRBV29-1 and TRBJ2-5; D gene unclear. Germline loops: CDR1 SQVTM, CDR2 ANQGSEA. Trimming pared 7 bases from V and 1 base from J, leaving 7 bases between. The CDR3 contains 11 residues.

This clonotype has a handful of counts. This chain uses TRBV20-1 with TRBJ2-7; 9 bases map to TRBD2. The CDR3 totals 17 residues. Germline V gene data show CDR1 as DFQATT and CDR2 as SNEGSKA (reference sequence). Germline trimming cut 1 base from V and 0 bases from J; bases unmatched to any gene: 10. CDR3 region: CSARGGASGESSYEQYF. The CDR3 DNA reads TGCAGTGCTAGAGGTGGGGCTAGCGGGGAGAGCTCCTACGAGCAGTACTTC.

There are many counts of this clonotype. The chain carries TRBV25-1 and TRBJ2-1, with TRBD2 matching 10 bases. The CDR3 totals 16 residues. Germline V gene data show CDR1 as MGHDK and CDR2 as SYGVNS. With V trimmed by 9 bases and J by 8 bases, 16 bases remained unmatched. CDR3 region: CASGVVSGRAPYEQFF. CDR3 sequence (DNA): TGTGCCAGTGGGGTAGTAAGCGGGAGGGCCCCCTATGAGCAGTTCTTC.

This clonotype was detected ten times or more. This sequence joins TRBV19 and TRBJ1-5; D is ambiguous. Per the germline V gene, CDR1 is LNHDA and CDR2 is SQIVND (reference sequence). V lost 4 bases to trimming and J lost 2 bases, with 9 bases between them. The CDR3 runs 14 residues. Here the CDR3 DNA reads TGTGCCAGTAGTACCAACGAAGGCAATCAGCCCCAGCATTTT. Protein product: CASSTNEGNQPQHF.

This clonotype was seen many times. The CDR3: CASSLEGQGFHEQYF. CDR3 sequence (DNA): TGTGCCAGCAGCTTAGAGGGACAGGGGTTCCACGAGCAGTACTTC. The chain is built from TRBV11-2 and TRBJ2-7; 10 positions match TRBD1. Looked up from germline, CDR1 is SGHAT and CDR2 is FQNNGV. J lost 5 bases, V lost 0 bases, and 4 bases had no gene match. The CDR3 contains 15 residues.

This clonotype was observed many times. This chain uses TRBV4-1 with TRBJ2-5, with D tentatively TRBD1 (5 bases). The CDR3 runs 14 residues. Germline CDR1 and CDR2: MGHRA and YSYEKL. Trimming removed 1 base from V and 3 bases from J, with 9 bases in between. This CDR3 is CASSQVDSEETQYF. In DNA, the CDR3 is TGCGCCAGCAGCCAAGTAGACAGTGAAGAGACCCAGTACTTC.

This clonotype has a count of ten or more. The V call is TRBV29-1, the J call TRBJ1-1; unclear D gene. The germline CDR1 and CDR2 sequences are SQVTM and ANQGSEA. V was pared by 5 bases and J by 6 bases, with 16 bases between. The length of the CDR3 is 13 residues. The CDR3 sequence is CSVSTTRSAEAFF. CDR3 in DNA: TGCAGCGTTTCTACGACCAGGTCGGCTGAAGCTTTCTTT.

In this sample, this clonotype turned up many times. V gene TRBV13 combines with J gene TRBJ2-2; 8 bases fit TRBD2. The CDR3 has 15 residues. Germline V gene data show CDR1 as PRHDT and CDR2 as FYEKMQ (reference sequence). Trimming removed 5 bases from V and 4 bases from J; junction bases left unmatched: 6. The CDR3 region is CASSPSTSGTGELFF. CDR3 nucleotides: TGTGCCAGCAGCCCATCTACTAGCGGCACCGGGGAGCTGTTTTTT.

The sample holds many counts of this clonotype. This chain connects TRBV29-1 to TRBJ1-1; D uncertain. This CDR3 is 11 amino acids long. Trimming removed 5 bases from V and 0 bases from J, with 4 bases in between. The V gene's germline CDR1 is SQVTM and CDR2 ANQGSEA. This chain's CDR3 is CSVRVNTEAFF. CDR3 DNA sequence: TGCAGCGTTAGGGTGAACACTGAAGCTTTCTTT.

To note about this clonotype: A clone one base away is much larger, so this may be a read error. The V and J genes are TRBV20-1 and TRBJ1-5; no definite D call. Germline V gene lookup returns CDR1 DFQATT and CDR2 SNEGSKA (reference sequence). This CDR3 has 16 residues. In DNA, the CDR3 is TGCAGTGTTAGAGATCTGGGCAGCAATAGCAATCAGCCCCAGCATTTT. Protein: CSVRDLGSNSNQPQHF.

This clonotype was seen at least ten times. The chain links TRBV4-2 to TRBJ2-7; D gene ambiguous. V shed 4 bases and J shed 6 bases, with 13 bases lying between them. Germline V CDR1 and CDR2: LGHNA, YNFKEQ. CDR3 length: 13 residues. The CDR3 protein is CASSPLYTGEQYF. The CDR3 coding sequence is TGTGCCAGCAGCCCTCTTTACACCGGCGAGCAGTACTTC.

This clonotype showed up many times. The chain couples TRBV27 to TRBJ1-2; 8 nucleotides align to TRBD1. Germline CDR1 reads MNHEY; CDR2 reads SMNVEV (reference sequence). The CDR3 covers 13 residues. Trimming took 8 bases from V and 7 from J; bases not matched to a gene: 9. CDR3 nucleotides: TGTGCCAGCGGTTCCGGACAGGGACGTGGCTACACCTTC. Translating it yields CASGSGQGRGYTF.

This clonotype has just a few counts. This chain connects TRBV11-1 to TRBJ2-1; D perhaps matches TRBD1 (5 bases). The V end lost 4 bases, the J end lost 12 bases, and 13 bases lay between the germline ends. Germline V gene sequence: CDR1 SGHAT, CDR2 FQDESV (reference sequence). The CDR3 runs to 12 residues. CDR3 loop: CASSSGHLRQFF. Here the CDR3 DNA reads TGTGCCAGCAGCTCAGGACACCTCCGGCAGTTCTTC.

This clonotype occurred a few times. This sequence joins TRBV30 and TRBJ2-4, with D unresolved. This CDR3 contains 12 residues. Germline assignment: CDR1 GTSNPN and CDR2 SVGIG (reference sequence). V lost 5 bases, J lost 4 bases, and 9 bases lay in between. The CDR3 protein is CAWSQVKNIQYF. As DNA, the CDR3 is TGTGCCTGGTCCCAGGTAAAAAACATTCAGTACTTC. The full variable domain, in which reference TRBV30 and TRBJ2-4 provide the parts outside the CDR3, is SQTIHQWPATLVQPVGSPLSLECTVEGTSNPNLYWYRQAAGRGLQLLFYSVGIGQISSEVPQNLSASRPQDRQFILSSKKLLLSDSGFYLCAWSQVKNIQYFGAGTRLSVL.

This clonotype occurred many times. The chain combines TRBV11-2 with TRBJ1-6, with TRBD1 matching over 8 bases. The V gene's germline CDR1 is SGHAT and CDR2 FQNNGV. CDR3 size: 15 residues. After removal of 3 bases from V and 7 bases from J, the junction contained 5 bases not matched to a gene. CDR3 DNA: TGTGCCAGCAGCTTGTCAGGGGGCGAGAATTCACCCCTCCACTTT. This encodes CASSLSGGENSPLHF. Looking up the rest from reference TRBV11-2 and TRBJ1-6 gives the full variable domain: EAGVAQSPRYKIIEKRQSVAFWCNPISGHATLYWYQQILGQGPKLLIQFQNNGVVDDSQLPKDRFSAERLKGVDSTLKIQPAKLEDSAVYLCASSLSGGENSPLHFGNGTRLTVT.

The chain carries TRBV5-1 and TRBJ1-6; no clear D. Between the trimmed V and J ends, which lost 9 bases and 0 bases, there was a span of 10 bases. Germline V gives CDR1 SGHRS, CDR2 YFSETQ. The CDR3 covers 14 residues. The CDR3 nucleotides read TGCGCCACCAGACCGAACTCCTATAATTCACCCCTCCACTTT. Protein: CATRPNSYNSPLHF.

The table lists this clonotype with many counts. The CDR3 DNA is TGTGCCAGCAGCTTAACAGGGACAGGTTTAAATGAGCAGTTCTTC. Translated: CASSLTGTGLNEQFF. J is TRBJ2-1 and V is TRBV7-3; TRBD1 agrees at 8 bases. Germline CDR1 SGHTA, CDR2 FQGTGA. The trim removed 0 bases at V and 7 bases at J, leaving 5 bases unmatched. The CDR3 runs 15 residues.

This clonotype was recorded at least ten times. The J gene is TRBJ2-3, the V gene TRBV11-2; TRBD1 matches at 8 bases. The CDR3 extends over 15 amino acids. The trim removed 5 bases at V and 1 base at J, leaving 5 bases unmatched. Germline V gives CDR1 SGHAT, CDR2 FQNNGV. The CDR3 DNA is TGTGCCAGCAGCCAGACGACAGGGGGCACAGATACGCAGTATTTT. It is translated as CASSQTTGGTDTQYF.

This clonotype was seen repeatedly, ten times or more. V usage is TRBV7-2 and J usage is TRBJ1-1, with D unresolved. The ends were cut back, 0 bases at V and 0 bases at J, with 5 bases in the middle. This CDR3 comprises 14 residues. Germline CDR1 is SGHTA and CDR2 is FQGNSA. In nucleotides, the CDR3 is TGTGCCAGCAGCTTAGCGGCGCTGAACACTGAAGCTTTCTTT. This translates into CASSLAALNTEAFF.

This clonotype was seen only a few times. The chain joins TRBV5-1 to TRBJ1-1; 11 nucleotides line up with TRBD1. Trimming took 4 bases from V and 5 from J; bases not matched to a gene: 4. The germline gives CDR1 SGHRS, CDR2 YFSETQ. There are 14 residues in the CDR3. The DNA of the CDR3 is TGCGCCAGCAGCGGACAGGGGGCGCGGACTGAAGCTTTCTTT. Translation: CASSGQGARTEAFF.

As to this clonotype: The junction does not match germline at one end; this may be a read error. The gene calls are TRBV6-2 or TRBV6-3 and TRBJ2-2, with a possible D match to TRBD2 (5 bases). The CDR3 has 13 residues. Germline V gene sequence: CDR1 MNHEY, CDR2 SVGEGT. CDR3 bases: TGTGCCAGCAGTTTAGACTACCTTAGGGAGCAGTTTTTT. It is translated as CASSLDYLREQFF.

The chain combines TRBV12-3 or TRBV12-4 with TRBJ2-1, with D unresolved. The CDR3 has 13 residues. Trimming removed 5 bases from V and 7 bases from J, with 12 bases in between. CDR3 amino acids: CASSPQYINEQFF. The CDR3 nucleotides are TGTGCCAGCAGTCCCCAATACATAAATGAGCAGTTCTTC.

This clonotype was counted at least ten times. This rearrangement joins TRBV12-3 or TRBV12-4 to TRBJ2-1, with 10 bases identical to TRBD2. The length of the CDR3 is 15 residues. The V gene end was trimmed by 3 bases and the J gene end by 3 bases; junction bases not matched to a gene: 2. The DNA of the CDR3 is TGTGCCAGCAGTTTCAGGACTAGCGGCTACAATGAGCAGTTCTTC. Translation gives CASSFRTSGYNEQFF.

This clonotype was seen ten or more times. The chain has TRBV3-1 and TRBJ2-1; D is unclear. The CDR3 consists of 14 residues. CDR1 is LGHDT, CDR2 YNNKEL, per germline (reference sequence). Trimming took off 2 bases at V and 8 bases at J, with 13 bases between the two ends. The CDR3 DNA follows: TGTGCCAGCAGCCAAAGATGGCAGGCCCATGAGCAGTTCTTC. Protein: CASSQRWQAHEQFF.